A single sample gave rise to the 7 T cell receptor beta chains below, sequenced in a study of T cells in Graves' hyperthyroidism and ophthalmopathy. Amplified TCR beta CDR3 regions came from RNA transcripts. During a first-round RT-PCR of the TCR CDR3, the HTBI primer set was used. MiXCR, applied by TCRdb to the multiplex PCR reads, yields one record per CDR3 protein. The sample has a few hundred thousand distinct CDR3 sequences, 15% to 18% seen once; the top ten hold approximately 7.5%. Sequenced sample: blood. These TCRs come from a woman between 18 and 30 years old with Graves' hyperthyroidism.

The rearrangement joins TRBV12-3 or TRBV12-4 to TRBJ2-2; 9 bases are shared with TRBD1. This CDR3 has 15 amino acids. V was pared by 6 bases and J by 2 bases, with 4 bases of the junction left unmatched. The CDR3 DNA sequence: TGTGCCAGCAGAACGGGACAGGGAAACACCGGGGAGCTGTTTTTT. It codes for CASRTGQGNTGELFF.

The chain carries TRBV7-9 and TRBJ1-2, with 8 bases that match TRBD1. Trimming removed 3 bases from V and 6 bases from J; junction bases left unmatched: 6. CDR3 size: 14 residues. Germline loops: CDR1 SEHNR, CDR2 FQNEAQ (reference sequence). CDR3 sequence: CASSLTGEGNGYTF. In nucleotides, the CDR3 is TGTGCCAGCAGCTTGACAGGGGAAGGGAATGGCTACACCTTC.

The chain uses TRBV7-9 and TRBJ1-6; the D is unclear. This CDR3 contains 15 residues. Germline lookup yields CDR1 SEHNR and CDR2 FQNEAQ (reference sequence). The germline V and J ends were trimmed by 5 bases and 10 bases, with 18 bases remaining between them. This CDR3 is CASSPWTDLRSPLHF. The CDR3 DNA reads TGTGCCAGCAGCCCCTGGACGGATTTGAGGTCACCCCTCCACTTT.

This clonotype was recorded many times. The V gene is TRBV5-1, the J gene TRBJ2-7, with D possibly TRBD2 on 6 matching bases. Germline CDR1 is SGHRS and CDR2 is YFSETQ. The V end lost 7 bases, the J end lost 7 bases, and 15 bases lay between the germline ends. This CDR3 has 12 amino acids. The CDR3 here is CASRPVGGEQYF. Written as DNA, the CDR3 is TGCGCCAGCCGCCCAGTCGGGGGAGAGCAGTACTTC.

The sample holds many counts of this clonotype. The chain has TRBV30 and TRBJ1-2, with D possibly matching TRBD1 (5 bases). The germline CDR1 and CDR2 sequences are GTSNPN and SVGIG (reference sequence). With 0 bases removed from V and 6 bases from J, the gap between germline ends came to 14 bases. The CDR3 has 14 residues. As DNA, the CDR3 is TGTGCCTGGAGTGTACTATTAGGGGAAAATGGCTACACCTTC. Translated: CAWSVLLGENGYTF.

This clonotype came up a few times. The V gene is TRBV9, the J gene TRBJ2-3; 7 bases are shared with TRBD2. After removal of 0 bases from V and 2 bases from J, the junction contained 6 bases not matched to a gene. The V gene's germline CDR1 is SGDLS and CDR2 YYNGEE. This CDR3 region has 16 residues. The CDR3 loop is CASSVAGLAVTDTQYF. The CDR3, as DNA: TGTGCCAGCAGCGTAGCTGGGCTAGCGGTCACAGATACGCAGTATTTT.

The chain uses TRBV20-1 and TRBJ1-5, with D possibly being TRBD1 (5 bases). This CDR3 has 14 amino acids. V gave up 6 bases and J gave up 3 bases, with 15 bases separating them. Germline V gene sequence: CDR1 DFQATT, CDR2 SNEGSKA (reference sequence). The CDR3: CSASPGTYNQPQHF. The CDR3 coding sequence is TGCAGTGCCTCCCCGGGGACCTACAATCAGCCCCAGCATTTT.